This T cell receptor beta chain comes out of a study of blood T cell repertoires in COVID-19. Clones were sequenced by immunoSEQ multiplex PCR, and TCRdb holds only the in-frame ones, with some missing. The sample carries about 160,000 clones, more than 80% recorded once. CDR1 and CDR2 from the germline V gene are LGHNA and YSLEER. The CDR3 is made up of 14 amino acids. Trimming shortened V by 2 bases and J by 2 bases, and 10 bases separated the two germline ends. The sample comprised peripheral blood. The TCR originated in a woman in her sixties with COVID-19, enrolled during active disease. The V call is TRBV4-3, the J call TRBJ2-7; perhaps TRBD2 as D (5 bases). DNA of the CDR3: TGCGCCAGCAGCCAATCCACGGGGACCTACGAGCAGTACTTC. Protein sequence: CASSQSTGTYEQYF.